This entry features one TCR beta chain sequence. Its cognate antigen is unknown. The data were taken from a study of T cell responses to AZD1222 COVID-19 vaccine. Across the study: Researchers grouped second doses given at about 4 or about 12 weeks into one pool.

Study-level findings and limits: Two AZD1222 administrations were followed by greater Spike-specific TCR breadth and depth.

Profiling relied on immunoSEQ multiplex PCR, and the TCRdb table lists in-frame clones only, not all of them. This table holds about 150,000 clones, about 92% found once. Germline V CDR1 and CDR2: LGHNA, YNFKEQ. The CDR3 extends over 16 amino acids. V dropped 4 bases and J dropped 4; count of bases not matched to a gene: 9. The TCR was taken from an adult in good health. The chain couples TRBV4-2 to TRBJ2-2; 7 nucleotides align to TRBD2. Here the sequenced sample was peripheral blood, taken on day 0 of AZD1222 vaccination. DNA for the CDR3: TGTGCCAGCAGCCCCGAGGGAGGGCCCAGCACCGGGGAGCTGTTTTTT. This codes for CASSPEGGPSTGELFF.